This T cell receptor (beta chain) derives from a study of T cells in tumors after PD-1 blockade. Profiled with immunoSEQ multiplex PCR; TCRdb holds only in-frame clones, not every one. In the table there are more than 40,000 clones, roughly 80% of which are singletons. This CDR3 region has 16 residues. Looked up from germline, CDR1 is PRHDT and CDR2 is FYEKMQ (reference sequence). With 0 bases clipped from V and 0 bases from J, the junction kept 1 base outside the gene matches. This TCR came from a human donor with basal cell carcinoma. Sequenced material: PBMCs, taken before anti-PD-1 treatment. The chain joins TRBV13 to TRBJ2-3; 9 bases match TRBD2. This CDR3 is CASSLGTSGSTDTQYF. The DNA for the CDR3 is TGTGCCAGCAGCTTAGGTACTAGCGGGAGCACAGATACGCAGTATTTT.